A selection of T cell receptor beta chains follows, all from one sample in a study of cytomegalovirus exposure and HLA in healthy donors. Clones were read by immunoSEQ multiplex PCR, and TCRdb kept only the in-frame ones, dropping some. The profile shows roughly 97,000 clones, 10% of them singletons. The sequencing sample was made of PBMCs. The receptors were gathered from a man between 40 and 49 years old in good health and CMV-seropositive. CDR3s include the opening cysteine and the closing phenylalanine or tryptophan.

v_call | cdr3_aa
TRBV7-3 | CASSLGTSGTGELFF
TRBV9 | CASSVQDYYEQYF
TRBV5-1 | CASSVGLAPQPETQYF
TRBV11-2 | CASSLLGGRRAYEQYF
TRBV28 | CASSPEPGVGEKLFF
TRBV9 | CASSVTAGSYEQYF
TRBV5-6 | CASSLGTDSSTDTQYF
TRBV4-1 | CASSQLGQGGYTF
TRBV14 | CASSHLGSSPSETQYF
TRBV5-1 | CASSLLGGEDEQYF
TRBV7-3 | CASSLTGDRANYGYTF
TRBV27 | CASSSRLAGGWEQYF
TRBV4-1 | CASSQGVRGASSYEQYF
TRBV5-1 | CASSLDRTGGYLAEKLFF
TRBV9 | CASSVSSRAETQYF
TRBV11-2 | CASSTYGTGGGYTF
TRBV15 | CATSPYRGNEQFF
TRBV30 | CAWSLAGINEQFF
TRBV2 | CASFESSYNEQFF
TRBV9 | CASSVVVAGAPRNEQFF
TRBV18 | CASSSGTENTEAFF
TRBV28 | CASSWRGLAKNIQYF
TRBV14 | CASNGGQRNTEAFF
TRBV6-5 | CASSSSGTVSGNTIYF
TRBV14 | CASSQGSRSYGYTF
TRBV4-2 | CASSQDRSGAHYEQYF
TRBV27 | CASSSVGGGYTF
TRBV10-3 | CAIKETSGTKGYTF
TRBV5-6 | CASSLTFAVATNEKLFF
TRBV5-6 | CASSAPGLVYF
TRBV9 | CASSGRETHNEQFF
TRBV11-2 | CVSSRGSYEQYF
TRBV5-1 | CASKLETGANVLTF
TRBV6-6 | CASRGQVGPSYEQYF
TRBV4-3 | CASSQAGRVTGELFF
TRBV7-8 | CASSPRISSTDTQYF
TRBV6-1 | CAPQMYTGLEQFF
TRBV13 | CASSSLDRGRNTIYF
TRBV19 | CASSMAGGYGYTF
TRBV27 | CASSSLGPRRGETQYF
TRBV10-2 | CASRSSGYEQYF
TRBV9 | CASSVGGQGAFLQFF
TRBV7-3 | CASSPSSVGANVLTF
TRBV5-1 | CASSPGQGETQYF
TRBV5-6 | CASSSGTVKDLNYGYTF
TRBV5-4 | CASSSDRVATDTQYF
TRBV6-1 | CASSVRRGSTDEQYF
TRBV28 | CASRSGTGVSNQPQHF
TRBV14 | CASSLGQGSYEQYF